This T cell receptor beta chain is from a study of beta chain features in type 1 diabetes. The study reverse transcribed the entire isolated RNA, so it sequenced expressed TCRB transcripts. About 4 million reads per sample were averaged for naive, central memory and regulatory samples. Some clones are missing from TCRdb's copy, which holds only in-frame ones; the method was immunoSEQ multiplex PCR. The sample has about 650,000 clones; 9.5% to 15% are singletons. Between the trimmed V and J ends, which lost 3 bases and 5 bases, there was a span of 13 bases. The CDR3 extends over 14 amino acids. Germline V CDR1 and CDR2: GTSNPN, SVGIG (reference sequence). This clone was observed a few times. What it recognizes is unknown. Notes on the study in general: The question of HLA type influencing TCRB rearrangement was one that remained unresolved here. A moderate, significant TCRB CDR3 shortening appeared in type 1 diabetes across four CD4+ subsets.

Each sorted population was over 95% pure. The sequenced sample was naive CD4+ T cells from blood. This chain joins TRBV30 and TRBJ2-2; D is undetermined. This receptor was obtained from a man aged 25 to 45 with type 1 diabetes. The CDR3 DNA follows: TGTGCCTGGAGGTTAACCCCGAGTACCGGGGAGCTGTTTTTT. It yields the protein CAWRLTPSTGELFF.